The 24 T cell receptor beta chains presented below share a single source sample, sequenced in a study of neurological immune-mediated disorders. MiXCR was run by TCRdb on the 5' RACE reads, yielding one entry per CDR3 protein. The profile covers just over 50,000 distinct CDR3 sequences, with about 3% appearing a single time and around 5.6% taken by the ten largest. What was sequenced was PBMCs. The receptors were gathered from a man between 40 and 49 years old with multiple sclerosis.

This clonotype came up many times. This chain uses TRBV7-9 with TRBJ1-1; 8 bases line up with TRBD1. The CDR3 consists of 14 residues. The V segment lost 6 bases and the J segment 3 bases; nucleotides outside the gene matches: 6. The germline V gene encodes CDR1 SEHNR and CDR2 FQNEAQ (reference sequence). The CDR3 spells CASRTTGDYTEAFF. CDR3 coding DNA: TGTGCCAGCAGGACGACAGGGGACTACACTGAAGCTTTCTTT.

This clonotype was seen at least ten times. The junction does not match germline at one end; this may be a read error. This chain uses TRBV5-1 with TRBJ1-5; TRBD1 might be the D (6 bases). This CDR3 comprises 14 residues. Germline V lookup: CDR1 SGHRS, CDR2 YFSETQ. The CDR3 reads CASRRSGDGQPQNF. The CDR3 DNA follows: TGCGCCAGCAGAAGGTCAGGGGATGGTCAGCCCCAGAATTTT.

This clonotype was recorded many times. The gene calls are TRBV7-2 and TRBJ1-2; weak D call: TRBD1 (6 bases). The V gene's germline CDR1 is SGHTA and CDR2 FQGNSA. The CDR3 totals 13 residues. V lost 5 bases to trimming and J lost 8 bases, with 15 bases between them. The CDR3 loop reads CASSAYRVRGYTF. In DNA form, the CDR3 reads TGTGCCAGCAGCGCCTACAGGGTTAGAGGCTACACCTTC.

This clonotype has a count of ten or more. The chain is built from TRBV10-3 and TRBJ1-2; D call uncertain. Germline V gene sequence: CDR1 ENHRY, CDR2 SYGVKD. The V gene lost 3 bases and the J gene lost 8 bases, with 10 bases spanning the gap. CDR3 length: 12 amino acids. The CDR3: CAISEGSGGYTF. The CDR3 nucleotides are TGTGCCATCAGTGAAGGGTCTGGCGGCTACACCTTC.

This clonotype has ten or more counts. This rearrangement joins TRBV6-6 to TRBJ2-3; D possibly corresponds to TRBD1 (5 bases). The V gene lost 6 bases and the J gene lost 1 base, with 14 bases spanning the gap. CDR1 and CDR2 from the germline V gene are MNHNY and SVGAGI (reference sequence). The CDR3 is 15 residues long. CDR3 region: CASRQGGFRTDTQYF. For the CDR3, the DNA is TGTGCCAGCAGGCAGGGTGGATTTCGCACAGATACGCAGTATTTT.

This clonotype was seen ten or more times. The chain joins TRBV20-1 to TRBJ1-6; D is perhaps TRBD1 (5 bases). V shed 1 base and J shed 5 bases, with 9 bases lying between them. Per the germline V gene, CDR1 is DFQATT and CDR2 is SNEGSKA (reference sequence). The CDR3 has 14 amino acids. The CDR3: CSARVSTDNSPLHF. The CDR3 nucleotides read TGCAGTGCTAGAGTATCGACAGATAATTCACCCCTCCACTTT.

There are many counts of this clonotype. The J gene is TRBJ1-5, the V gene TRBV5-1; D call uncertain. With 4 bases removed from V and 6 bases from J, the gap between germline ends came to 14 bases. The CDR3 totals 14 residues. The germline gives CDR1 SGHRS, CDR2 YFSETQ. CDR3 residues: CASSHGPESQPQHF. CDR3 DNA: TGCGCCAGCAGCCACGGACCAGAGAGTCAGCCCCAGCATTTT. The whole variable domain, remainder taken from reference TRBV5-1 and TRBJ1-5, is KAGVTQTPRYLIKTRGQQVTLSCSPISGHRSVSWYQQTPGQGLQFLFEYFSETQRNKGNFPGRFSGRQFSNSRSEMNVSTLELGDSALYLCASSHGPESQPQHFGDGTRLSIL.

At least ten counts were recorded for this clonotype. The V call is TRBV7-9, the J call TRBJ2-7; D unresolved. V was trimmed by 4 bases and J by 7 bases, leaving 11 bases between them. The germline V gene encodes CDR1 SEHNR and CDR2 FQNEAQ (reference sequence). The CDR3 spans 12 residues. The CDR3 reads CASSSTSFEQYF. The DNA for the CDR3 is TGTGCCAGCAGCTCCACCTCTTTTGAGCAGTACTTC.

This clonotype was counted many times. The chain combines TRBV5-1 with TRBJ2-5; weak D call: TRBD2 (5 bases). Germline V gives CDR1 SGHRS, CDR2 YFSETQ. This CDR3 has 13 residues. The V gene lost 7 bases and the J gene lost 5 bases, with 15 bases spanning the gap. The CDR3 nucleotides read TGCGCCAGCGCAAGAACCGGGGAGGAGACCCAGTACTTC. Translation gives CASARTGEETQYF.

This clonotype was seen repeatedly, ten times or more. The rearrangement joins TRBV5-5 to TRBJ1-1, with D possibly being TRBD1 (6 bases). Deletions cut 2 bases from V and 1 base from J, with 12 bases between. CDR1 and CDR2 from the germline V gene are SGHKS and YYEKEE (reference sequence). The CDR3 consists of 15 residues. CDR3 nucleotides: TGTGCCAGCAGCTTCTTCCAGGGGAGGAACACTGAAGCTTTCTTT. Its protein product is CASSFFQGRNTEAFF.

This clonotype occurred a few times. In DNA form, the CDR3 reads TGCAGCGTTGGGGGGCGGGCGAACACTGAAGCTTTCTTT. This encodes CSVGGRANTEAFF. The chain employs TRBV29-1 and TRBJ1-1; D might be TRBD1 (6 bases). V lost 4 bases, J lost 1 base, and 10 bases lay in between. The CDR3 is made up of 13 amino acids. Germline V lookup: CDR1 SQVTM, CDR2 ANQGSEA.

This clonotype was counted many times. V and J are TRBV20-1 and TRBJ2-5; 8 nucleotides line up with TRBD1. CDR3 length: 15 amino acids. The germline V gene encodes CDR1 DFQATT and CDR2 SNEGSKA (reference sequence). The V gene end was trimmed by 1 base and the J gene end by 3 bases; junction bases not matched to a gene: 7. CDR3 bases: TGCAGTGCTAGAGCACAACGGACAGGGAAAGAGACCCAGTACTTC. It is translated as CSARAQRTGKETQYF.

This clonotype was detected ten times or more. The chain employs TRBV12-3 or TRBV12-4 and TRBJ2-1; unclear D gene. This CDR3 contains 14 residues. Trimming removed 1 base from V and 9 bases from J, with 13 bases in between. Here the CDR3 DNA reads TGTGCCAGCAGTTTAGGCAGATTAAGGAGTGAGCAGTTCTTC. Its translation: CASSLGRLRSEQFF.

This clonotype was detected ten times or more. The CDR3 sequence is CSAKGPRQGLMNTEAFF. CDR3 coding DNA: TGCAGTGCTAAAGGTCCGCGGCAGGGTCTCATGAACACTGAAGCTTTCTTT. The chain uses TRBV20-1 and TRBJ1-1, with D perhaps matching TRBD1 (5 bases). Germline CDR1 is DFQATT and CDR2 is SNEGSKA (reference sequence). V dropped 4 bases and J dropped 0 bases, with 21 bases sitting between them. The CDR3 loop spans 17 amino acids.

In its sample, this clonotype was seen a few times. This chain joins TRBV28 and TRBJ2-3; 9 bases line up with TRBD2. Germline CDR1 MDHEN, CDR2 SYDVKM. CDR3 length equals 17 residues. V was clipped by 5 bases and J by 0 bases; unmatched bases: 9. This chain's CDR3 is CASSVRLAGASTDTQYF. The CDR3 bases are TGTGCCAGCAGTGTCCGATTAGCGGGGGCAAGCACAGATACGCAGTATTTT.

This clonotype came up many times. The chain uses TRBV5-6 and TRBJ2-7; the match to TRBD1 covers 7 bases. The germline gives CDR1 SGHDT, CDR2 YYEEEE. V lost 0 bases to trimming and J lost 3 bases; unmatched junction nucleotides: 3. The CDR3 loop spans 14 amino acids. Written as DNA, the CDR3 is TGTGCCAGCAGCTTGGTATCAGGGGGCTACGAGCAGTACTTC. It yields the protein CASSLVSGGYEQYF.

Ten or more counts support this clonotype. The chain combines TRBV12-5 with TRBJ1-6; D uncertain. The CDR3 is 13 residues long. V dropped 4 bases and J dropped 5 bases, with 6 bases sitting between them. Germline lookup yields CDR1 LGHNT and CDR2 FRNRAP. The CDR3 DNA sequence: TGTGCTAGTGGTTCGATTAATAATTCACCCCTCCACTTT. Amino acid sequence: CASGSINNSPLHF.

V and J are TRBV11-2 and TRBJ2-3; D remains unclear. Germline V gene sequence: CDR1 SGHAT, CDR2 FQNNGV. The ends were cut back, 2 bases at V and 4 bases at J, with 10 bases in the middle. CDR3 length: 14 amino acids. The CDR3 DNA reads TGTGCCAGCAGCTTATCTGTTGCGGCAGATACGCAGTATTTT. Its translation: CASSLSVAADTQYF.

This clonotype has a count of ten or more. CDR3 DNA: TGTGCCACCAGTGACCCTAGGGGAACTAATGAAAAACTGTTTTTT. Its translation is CATSDPRGTNEKLFF. This sequence joins TRBV24-1 and TRBJ1-4; D perhaps matches TRBD1 (5 bases). There are 15 residues in the CDR3. The V gene's germline CDR1 is KGHDR and CDR2 SFDVKD. Trimming took 4 bases from V and 1 from J, leaving 9 bases between them.

This clonotype was detected ten times or more. The rearrangement uses TRBV7-9 and TRBJ1-1, with 8 nucleotides matching TRBD1. CDR1 is SEHNR and CDR2 is FQNEAQ in the germline V gene (reference sequence). This CDR3 spans 14 amino acids. V dropped 3 bases and J dropped 2; count of bases not matched to a gene: 2. The CDR3 spells CASSLGTGNTEAFF. CDR3 DNA: TGTGCCAGCAGCTTGGGGACAGGAAACACTGAAGCTTTCTTT. Supplemented by reference TRBV7-9 and TRBJ1-1, the full variable domain reads DTGVSQNPRHKITKRGQNVTFRCDPISEHNRLYWYRQTLGQGPEFLTYFQNEAQLEKSRLLSDRFSAERPKGSFSTLEIQRTEQGDSAMYLCASSLGTGNTEAFFGQGTRLTVV.

This clonotype has at least ten counts. The chain couples TRBV11-2 to TRBJ1-1; tentatively, D is TRBD1 (6 bases). Trimming took off 7 bases at V and 3 bases at J, with 15 bases between the two ends. Germline CDR1 reads SGHAT; CDR2 reads FQNNGV. The CDR3 is 14 amino acids. The CDR3 nucleotides are TGTGCCAGCACGGGGGGGGCTGGGTACACTGAAGCTTTCTTT. As protein: CASTGGAGYTEAFF.

At least ten counts were recorded for this clonotype. The chain carries TRBV5-1 and TRBJ2-7, with D possibly being TRBD1 (6 bases). The germline CDR1 and CDR2 sequences are SGHRS and YFSETQ. The CDR3 length is 15 residues. Trimming shortened V by 0 bases and J by 2 bases, and 12 bases separated the two germline ends. Here the CDR3 DNA reads TGCGCCAGCAGCTTGGGGGCGACAGGTGCCTACGAGCAGTACTTC. Protein product: CASSLGATGAYEQYF.

This clonotype was observed at least ten times. The CDR3 nucleotides read TGCAGCCTCCCCGGGGCGGGGAGCACAGATACGCAGTATTTT. Translated, it gives CSLPGAGSTDTQYF. The chain joins TRBV20-1 to TRBJ2-3; a possible D gene is TRBD2 (6 bases). Germline loops: CDR1 DFQATT, CDR2 SNEGSKA (reference sequence). The CDR3 runs to 14 residues.

The chain combines TRBV7-9 with TRBJ1-1; a possible D gene is TRBD1 (5 bases). The CDR3 totals 13 residues. Germline loops: CDR1 SEHNR, CDR2 FQNEAQ (reference sequence). V gave up 0 bases and J gave up 6 bases, with 8 bases separating them. The CDR3 nucleotides read TGTGCCAGCAGCTTAGCGATAGGGGCTGAAGCTTTCTTT. It codes for CASSLAIGAEAFF.